This is a list of T cell receptor beta chains from one sample in a study of shared clonotypes between healthy human individuals. The method was immunoSEQ multiplex PCR; TCRdb's version includes in-frame clones alone and lacks a portion of them. Of fewer than 3 million clones listed, roughly 92% are singletons. The specimen was naive CD4+ T cells from PBMCs. Receptor source: a man younger than 35 in good health. Some clones in this sample may be carry-over from other donors' samples. The CDR3 runs from the conserved cysteine through the conserved F or W. The D gene is left open where the match is weak. Size values are once, few and many counts, or a class for expanded clones, and some rows have none.

>TRBV5-1|TRBJ2-2|.|.
CASSDRSHTGELFF
TGCGCCAGCAGTGACAGGAGTCACACCGGGGAGCTGTTTTTT
>TRBV30|TRBJ1-5|TRBD1|.
CAWSVRGQGPQHF
TGTGCCTGGAGTGTGAGGGGGCAGGGGCCCCAGCATTTT
>TRBV28|TRBJ1-2|.|.
CASSGLLGDGYTF
TGTGCCAGCTCAGGGCTGTTGGGGGATGGCTACACCTTC
>TRBV27|TRBJ2-5|TRBD2|.
CASSPATGRLAGDETQYF
TGTGCCAGCAGTCCCGCGACGGGGAGACTAGCGGGAGATGAGACCCAGTACTTC
>TRBV5-4|TRBJ2-7|.|.
CASSLGAGASSYEQYF
TGTGCCAGCAGCTTGGGGGCGGGGGCGAGCTCCTACGAGCAGTACTTC
>TRBV10-3|TRBJ2-5|.|.
CAISDWRADQETQYF
TGTGCCATCAGTGATTGGCGGGCCGACCAAGAGACCCAGTACTTC
>TRBV27|TRBJ2-7|.|.
CASSIFSDGPYYEQYF
TGTGCCAGCAGTATCTTCTCCGACGGACCCTACTACGAGCAGTACTTC
>TRBV12-5|TRBJ2-1|TRBD1|.
CASGGQGWNEQFF
TGTGCTAGTGGTGGACAGGGGTGGAATGAGCAGTTCTTC
>TRBV6-6|TRBJ1-5|.|.
CASSNSGVQPQHF
TGTGCCAGCAGTAACTCAGGGGTTCAGCCCCAGCATTTT
>TRBV10-3|TRBJ2-2|.|.
CAITATGELFF
TGTGCCATCACCGCGACCGGGGAGCTGTTTTTT
>TRBV7-2|TRBJ1-1|.|.
CASSSERTNTEAFF
TGTGCCAGCAGCTCCGAGAGGACGAACACTGAAGCTTTCTTT
>TRBV6-1|TRBJ1-5|.|once
CASSLGGSNQPQHF
TGTGCCAGCAGTCTGGGGGGTAGCAATCAGCCCCAGCATTTT
>TRBV6-5|TRBJ2-3|TRBD2|.
CASSYQGLAPTDTQYF
TGTGCCAGCAGTTACCAAGGACTAGCGCCGACAGATACGCAGTATTTT
>TRBV20-1|TRBJ1-2|.|.
CSARQASGYTF
TGCAGTGCTAGACAGGCTAGCGGCTACACCTTC